This T cell receptor (beta chain) was obtained from a study of cytomegalovirus exposure and HLA in healthy donors. Across the whole study: Membership in the Caucasian-associated ancestry cluster was found for 65% to 85% of approximately 400 genotyped donors. Points from the study as a whole: According to reports, the classifier identified cytomegalovirus status with high specificity and sensitivity.

Amplification used 60 Vbeta primers and 13 Jbeta primers. Using immunoSEQ multiplex PCR, the repertoire was profiled, and TCRdb retains in-frame clones only, with some absent. The data show 130,000 or so clones, with roughly three fifths seen just once and over 1.5% held by the top ten. Trimming removed 0 bases at V and 6 bases at J, with 12 bases between. CDR3 length: 14 residues. CDR1 and CDR2 (germline): SGDLS, YYNGEE. This clone was counted a few times. The antigen is not known. Sequencing was carried out using PBMCs. The chain joins TRBV9 to TRBJ1-1; D is unclear. This receptor was identified in a male donor in good health and CMV-seronegative. As DNA, the CDR3 is TGTGCCAGCAGCGTAGGTGGGAGGGCGTCTGAAGCTTTCTTT. Its translation: CASSVGGRASEAFF.